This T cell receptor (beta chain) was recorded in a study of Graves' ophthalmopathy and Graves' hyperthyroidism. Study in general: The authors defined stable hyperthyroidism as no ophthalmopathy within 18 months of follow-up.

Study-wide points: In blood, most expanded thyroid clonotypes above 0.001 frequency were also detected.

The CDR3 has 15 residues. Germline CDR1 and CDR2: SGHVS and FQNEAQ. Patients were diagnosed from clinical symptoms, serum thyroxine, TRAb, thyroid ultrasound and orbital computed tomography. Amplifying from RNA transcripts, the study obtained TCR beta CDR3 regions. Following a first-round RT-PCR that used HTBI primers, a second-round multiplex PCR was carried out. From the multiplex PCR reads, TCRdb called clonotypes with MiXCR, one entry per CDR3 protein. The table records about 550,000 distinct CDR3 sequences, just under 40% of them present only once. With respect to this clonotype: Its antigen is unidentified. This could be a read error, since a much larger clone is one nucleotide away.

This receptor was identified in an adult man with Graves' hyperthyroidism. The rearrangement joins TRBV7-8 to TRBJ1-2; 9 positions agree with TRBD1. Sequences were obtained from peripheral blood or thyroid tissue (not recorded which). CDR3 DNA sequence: TGTGCCAGCAACTCCGGGACAGGGACTAACTATGGCTACGCCTTC. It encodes CASNSGTGTNYGYAF.